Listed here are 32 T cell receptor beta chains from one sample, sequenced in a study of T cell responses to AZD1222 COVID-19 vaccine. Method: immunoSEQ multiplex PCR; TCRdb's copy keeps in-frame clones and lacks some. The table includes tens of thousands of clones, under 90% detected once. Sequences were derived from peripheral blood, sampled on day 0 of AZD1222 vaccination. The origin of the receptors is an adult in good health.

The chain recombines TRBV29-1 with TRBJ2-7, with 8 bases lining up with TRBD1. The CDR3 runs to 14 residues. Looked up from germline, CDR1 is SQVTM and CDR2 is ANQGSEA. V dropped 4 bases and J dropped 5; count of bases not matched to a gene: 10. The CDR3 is CSVVEWTGTDEQYF. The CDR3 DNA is TGCAGCGTTGTGGAGTGGACAGGGACCGACGAGCAGTACTTC.

The CDR3 loop reads CASSQMPNLEQYF. The CDR3 DNA follows: TGCGCCAGCAGCCAGATGCCCAATCTCGAGCAGTACTTC. The V call is TRBV4-1, the J call TRBJ2-7, with D unclear. In germline, CDR1 is MGHRA, CDR2 YSYEKL. V lost 3 bases and J 6 bases, leaving 12 bases between the germline ends. This CDR3 contains 13 residues.

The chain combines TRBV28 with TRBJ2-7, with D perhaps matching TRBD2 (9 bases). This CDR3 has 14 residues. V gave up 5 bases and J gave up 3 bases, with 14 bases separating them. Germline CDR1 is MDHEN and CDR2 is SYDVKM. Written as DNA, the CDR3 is TGTGCCAGCAGTCCTAGCGGGACAGGCTACGAGCAGTACTTC. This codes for CASSPSGTGYEQYF.

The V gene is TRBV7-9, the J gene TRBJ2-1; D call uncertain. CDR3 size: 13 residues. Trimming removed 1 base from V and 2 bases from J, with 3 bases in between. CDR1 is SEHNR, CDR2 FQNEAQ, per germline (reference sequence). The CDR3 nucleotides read TGTGCCAGCAGCTTAGAAACCTACAATGAGCAGTTCTTC. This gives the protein CASSLETYNEQFF.

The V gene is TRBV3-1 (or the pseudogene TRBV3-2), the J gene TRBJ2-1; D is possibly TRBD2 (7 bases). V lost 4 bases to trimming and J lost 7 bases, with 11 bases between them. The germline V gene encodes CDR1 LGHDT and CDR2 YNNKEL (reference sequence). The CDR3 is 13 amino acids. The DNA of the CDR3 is TGTGCCAGCAGCCTACGGGGGGCAAATGAGCAGTTCTTC. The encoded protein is CASSLRGANEQFF.

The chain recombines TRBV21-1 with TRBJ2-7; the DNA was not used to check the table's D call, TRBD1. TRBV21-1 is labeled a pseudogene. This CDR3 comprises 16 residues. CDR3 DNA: TGTGCCAGCAGCAAAGCTGGTGCAGGGGGGATCTACGAGCAGTACTTC. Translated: CASSKAGAGGIYEQYF.

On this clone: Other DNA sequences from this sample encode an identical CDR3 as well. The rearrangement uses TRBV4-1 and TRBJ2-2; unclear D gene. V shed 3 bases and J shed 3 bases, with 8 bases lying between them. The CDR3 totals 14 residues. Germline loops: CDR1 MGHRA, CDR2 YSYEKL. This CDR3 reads CASSQSVHTGELFF. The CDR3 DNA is TGCGCCAGCAGCCAGTCCGTGCACACCGGGGAGCTGTTTTTT.

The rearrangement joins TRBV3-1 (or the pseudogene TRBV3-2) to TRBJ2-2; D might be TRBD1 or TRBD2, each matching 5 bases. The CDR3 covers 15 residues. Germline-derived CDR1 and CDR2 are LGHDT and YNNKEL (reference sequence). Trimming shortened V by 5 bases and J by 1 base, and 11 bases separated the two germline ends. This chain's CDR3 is CASSMGVQNTGELFF. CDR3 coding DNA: TGTGCCAGCAGCATGGGGGTCCAGAACACCGGGGAGCTGTTTTTT.

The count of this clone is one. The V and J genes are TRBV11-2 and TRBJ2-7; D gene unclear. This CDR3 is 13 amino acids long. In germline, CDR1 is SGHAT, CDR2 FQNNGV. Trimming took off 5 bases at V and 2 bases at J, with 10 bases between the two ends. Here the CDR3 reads CASSPGPPYEQYF. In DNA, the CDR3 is TGTGCCAGCAGCCCAGGACCCCCCTACGAGCAGTACTTC. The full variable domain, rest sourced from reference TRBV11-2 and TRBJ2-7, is EAGVAQSPRYKIIEKRQSVAFWCNPISGHATLYWYQQILGQGPKLLIQFQNNGVVDDSQLPKDRFSAERLKGVDSTLKIQPAKLEDSAVYLCASSPGPPYEQYFGPGTRLTVT.

CDR3 protein: CASSIANGAGSGNTIYF. In nucleotides, the CDR3 is TGTGCCAGTAGTATAGCAAATGGAGCAGGCTCTGGAAACACCATATATTTT. The chain uses TRBV19 and TRBJ1-3, with D hard to call. Germline V gives CDR1 LNHDA, CDR2 SQIVND (reference sequence). CDR3 length: 17 residues. V shed 1 base and J shed 0 bases, with 13 bases lying between them.

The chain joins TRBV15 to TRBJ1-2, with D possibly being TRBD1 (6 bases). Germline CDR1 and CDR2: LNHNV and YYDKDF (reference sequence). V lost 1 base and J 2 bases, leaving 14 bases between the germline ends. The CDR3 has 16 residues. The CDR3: CATSRGGARGNYGYTF. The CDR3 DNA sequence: TGTGCCACCAGCAGAGGGGGGGCCAGGGGAAACTATGGCTACACCTTC.

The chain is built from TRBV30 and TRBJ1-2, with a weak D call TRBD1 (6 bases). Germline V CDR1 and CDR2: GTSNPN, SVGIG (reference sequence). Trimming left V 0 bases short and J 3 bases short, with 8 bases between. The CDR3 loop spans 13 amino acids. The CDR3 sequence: CAWSVNRDYGYTF. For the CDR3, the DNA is TGTGCCTGGAGTGTAAACAGGGACTATGGCTACACCTTC. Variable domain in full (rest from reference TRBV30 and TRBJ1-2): SQTIHQWPATLVQPVGSPLSLECTVEGTSNPNLYWYRQAAGRGLQLLFYSVGIGQISSEVPQNLSASRPQDRQFILSSKKLLLSDSGFYLCAWSVNRDYGYTFGSGTRLTVV.

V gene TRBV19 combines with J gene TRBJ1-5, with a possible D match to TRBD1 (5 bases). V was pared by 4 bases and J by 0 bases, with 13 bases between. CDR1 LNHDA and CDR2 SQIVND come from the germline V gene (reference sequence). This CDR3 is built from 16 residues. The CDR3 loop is CASSNRDGYSNQPQHF. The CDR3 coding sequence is TGTGCCAGTAGTAACCGGGACGGGTATAGCAATCAGCCCCAGCATTTT.

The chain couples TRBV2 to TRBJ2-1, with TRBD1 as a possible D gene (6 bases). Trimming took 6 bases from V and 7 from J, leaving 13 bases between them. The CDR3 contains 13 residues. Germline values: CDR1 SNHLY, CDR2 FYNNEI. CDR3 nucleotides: TGTGCCAGCAGCATACAGGGTTGGAATGAGCAGTTCTTC. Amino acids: CASSIQGWNEQFF.

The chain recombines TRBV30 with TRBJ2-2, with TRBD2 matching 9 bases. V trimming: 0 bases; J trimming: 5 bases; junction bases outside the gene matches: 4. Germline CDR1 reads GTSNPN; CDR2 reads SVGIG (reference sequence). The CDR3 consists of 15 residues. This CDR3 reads CAWSVGLAGTGELFF. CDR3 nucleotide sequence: TGTGCCTGGAGTGTAGGGCTAGCGGGGACCGGGGAGCTGTTTTTT.

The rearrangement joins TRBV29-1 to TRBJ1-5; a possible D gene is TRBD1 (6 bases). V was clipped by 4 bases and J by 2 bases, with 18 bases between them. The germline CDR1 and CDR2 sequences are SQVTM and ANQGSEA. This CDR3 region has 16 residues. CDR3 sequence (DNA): TGCAGCGTTGTCGAGGGGGGGGGAAGAGGCAATCAGCCCCAGCATTTT. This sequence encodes CSVVEGGGRGNQPQHF. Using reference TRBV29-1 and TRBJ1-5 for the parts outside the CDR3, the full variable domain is SAVISQKPSRDICQRGTSLTIQCQVDSQVTMMFWYRQQPGQSLTLIATANQGSEATYESGFVIDKFPISRPNLTFSTLTVSNMSPEDSSIYLCSVVEGGGRGNQPQHFGDGTRLSIL.

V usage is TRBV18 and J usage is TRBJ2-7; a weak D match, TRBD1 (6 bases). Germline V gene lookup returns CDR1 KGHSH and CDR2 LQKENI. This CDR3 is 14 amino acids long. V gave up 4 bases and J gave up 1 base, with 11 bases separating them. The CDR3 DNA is TGTGCCAGCTCACGGTCGGACAGATCCTACGAGCAGTACTTC. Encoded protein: CASSRSDRSYEQYF.

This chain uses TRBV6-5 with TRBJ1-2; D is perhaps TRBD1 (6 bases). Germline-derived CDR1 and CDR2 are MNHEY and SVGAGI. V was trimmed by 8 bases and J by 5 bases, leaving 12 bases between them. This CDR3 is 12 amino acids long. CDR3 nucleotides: TGTGCCAGCGGAACCGGACAGTATGGCTACACCTTC. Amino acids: CASGTGQYGYTF.

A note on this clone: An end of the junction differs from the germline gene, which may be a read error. CDR3 in amino acids: CASSQAGMGALTIF. In nucleotides, the CDR3 is TGTGCCAGCAGCCAAGCCGGGATGGGAGCATTAACGATTTTT. The chain carries TRBV3-1 (or the pseudogene TRBV3-2) and TRBJ1-4; no firm D call. The CDR3 contains 14 residues. The V gene's germline CDR1 is LGHDT and CDR2 YNNKEL (reference sequence).

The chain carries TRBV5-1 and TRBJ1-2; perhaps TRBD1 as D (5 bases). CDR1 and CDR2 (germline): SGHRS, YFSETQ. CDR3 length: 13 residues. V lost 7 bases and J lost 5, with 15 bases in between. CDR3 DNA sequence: TGCGCCAGCTGCTATGACGGACAATATGGCTACACCTTC. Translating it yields CASCYDGQYGYTF.

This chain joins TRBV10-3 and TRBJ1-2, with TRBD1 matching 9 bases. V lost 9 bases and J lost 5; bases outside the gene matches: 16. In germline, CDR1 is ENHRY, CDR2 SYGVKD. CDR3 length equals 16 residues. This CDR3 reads CAIWGDRAPVGYGYTF. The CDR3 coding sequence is TGTGCCATTTGGGGGGACAGGGCTCCCGTTGGGTATGGCTACACCTTC.

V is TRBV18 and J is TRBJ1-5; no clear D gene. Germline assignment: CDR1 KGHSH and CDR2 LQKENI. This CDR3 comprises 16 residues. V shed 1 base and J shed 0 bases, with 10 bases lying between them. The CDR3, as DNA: TGTGCCAGCTCACCACGGACGGACCTTAGCAATCAGCCCCAGCATTTT. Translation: CASSPRTDLSNQPQHF.

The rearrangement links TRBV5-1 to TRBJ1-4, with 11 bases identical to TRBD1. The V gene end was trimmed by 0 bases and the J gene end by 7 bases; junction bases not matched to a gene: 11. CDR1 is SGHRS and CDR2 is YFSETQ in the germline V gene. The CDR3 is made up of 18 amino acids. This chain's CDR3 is CASSLAGQGASIGEKLFF. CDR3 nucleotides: TGCGCCAGCAGCTTGGCCGGACAGGGGGCTTCAATAGGTGAAAAACTGTTTTTT.

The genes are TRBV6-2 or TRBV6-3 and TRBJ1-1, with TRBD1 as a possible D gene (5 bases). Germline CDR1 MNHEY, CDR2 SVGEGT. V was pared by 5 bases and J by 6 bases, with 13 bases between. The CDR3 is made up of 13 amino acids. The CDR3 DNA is TGTGCCAGCAGTGACCCAGGGATCTCTGAAGCTTTCTTT. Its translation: CASSDPGISEAFF.

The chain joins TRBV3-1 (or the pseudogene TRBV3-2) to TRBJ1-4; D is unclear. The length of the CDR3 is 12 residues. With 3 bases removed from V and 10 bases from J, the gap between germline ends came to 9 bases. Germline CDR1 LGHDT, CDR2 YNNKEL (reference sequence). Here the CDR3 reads CASSQLYGKLFF. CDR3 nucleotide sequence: TGTGCCAGCAGCCAGCTTTATGGAAAACTGTTTTTT.

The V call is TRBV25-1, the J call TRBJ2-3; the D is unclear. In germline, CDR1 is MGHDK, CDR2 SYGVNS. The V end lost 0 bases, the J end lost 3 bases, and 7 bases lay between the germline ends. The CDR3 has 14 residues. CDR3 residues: CASSEYKGTDTQYF. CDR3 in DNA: TGTGCCAGCAGTGAATATAAAGGGACAGATACGCAGTATTTT.

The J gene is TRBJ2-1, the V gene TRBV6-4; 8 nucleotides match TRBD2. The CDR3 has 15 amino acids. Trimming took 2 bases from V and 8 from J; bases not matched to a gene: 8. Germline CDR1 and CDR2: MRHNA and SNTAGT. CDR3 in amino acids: CASSDRGGPRDEQFF. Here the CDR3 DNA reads TGTGCCAGCAGTGACCGGGGGGGCCCAAGGGATGAGCAGTTCTTC.

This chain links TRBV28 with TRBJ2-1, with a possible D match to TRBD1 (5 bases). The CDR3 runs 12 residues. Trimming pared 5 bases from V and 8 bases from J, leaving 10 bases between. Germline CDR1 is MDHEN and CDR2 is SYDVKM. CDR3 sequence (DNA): TGTGCCAGCAGTGCAGGGATCCATGAGCAGTTCTTC. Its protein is CASSAGIHEQFF.

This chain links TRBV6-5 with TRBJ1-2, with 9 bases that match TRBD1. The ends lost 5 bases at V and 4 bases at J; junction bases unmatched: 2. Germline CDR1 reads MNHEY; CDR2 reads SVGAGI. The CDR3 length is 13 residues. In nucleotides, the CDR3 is TGTGCCAGCAGTCCGGACAGGGGCTATGGCTACACCTTC. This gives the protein CASSPDRGYGYTF.

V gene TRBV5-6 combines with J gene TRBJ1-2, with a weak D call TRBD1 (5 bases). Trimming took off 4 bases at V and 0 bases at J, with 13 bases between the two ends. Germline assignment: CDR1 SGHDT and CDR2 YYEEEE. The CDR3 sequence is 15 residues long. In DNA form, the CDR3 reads TGTGCCAGCAGCCCTGGAGGGGCAGCTAACTATGGCTACACCTTC. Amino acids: CASSPGGAANYGYTF.

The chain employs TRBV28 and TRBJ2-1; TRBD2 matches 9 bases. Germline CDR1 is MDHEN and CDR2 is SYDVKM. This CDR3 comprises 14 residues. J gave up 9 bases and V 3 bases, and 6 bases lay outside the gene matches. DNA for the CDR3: TGTGCCAGCAGTTTTAGCGGGAGTACTAGTGAGCAGTTCTTC. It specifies CASSFSGSTSEQFF.

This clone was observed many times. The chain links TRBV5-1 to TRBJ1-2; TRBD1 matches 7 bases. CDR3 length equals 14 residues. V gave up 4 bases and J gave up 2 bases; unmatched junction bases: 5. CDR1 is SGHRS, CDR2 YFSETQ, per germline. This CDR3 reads CASSPRDRNYGYTF. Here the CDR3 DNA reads TGCGCCAGCAGCCCCCGGGACAGAAACTATGGCTACACCTTC.